This T cell receptor (beta chain) is from a study of T cell responses to AZD1222 COVID-19 vaccine. The study, taken as a whole, reports: Spike regions recognized by vaccine-associated CD4 TCRs spanned the protein, led by 160-218 and 743-854. The donors showed a predominance of white British ancestry and of females, with possible underestimation of clonal diversity.

In regard to this clone: Its antigen is undetermined.

The ends were cut back, 2 bases at V and 4 bases at J, with 12 bases in the middle. Germline-derived CDR1 and CDR2 are SGHVS and FNYEAQ. CDR3 length: 15 amino acids. Some clones are missing from TCRdb's copy, which holds only in-frame ones; the method was immunoSEQ multiplex PCR. This table has about 120,000 clones, 88% appearing once. This chain uses TRBV7-6 with TRBJ1-5; D uncertain. The clonotype comes from an adult in good health. This sample comprised peripheral blood, obtained on day 0 of AZD1222 vaccination. The CDR3 DNA follows: TGTGCCAGCAGCTTATCGGCCGGATTAAATCAGCCCCAGCATTTT. This encodes CASSLSAGLNQPQHF.